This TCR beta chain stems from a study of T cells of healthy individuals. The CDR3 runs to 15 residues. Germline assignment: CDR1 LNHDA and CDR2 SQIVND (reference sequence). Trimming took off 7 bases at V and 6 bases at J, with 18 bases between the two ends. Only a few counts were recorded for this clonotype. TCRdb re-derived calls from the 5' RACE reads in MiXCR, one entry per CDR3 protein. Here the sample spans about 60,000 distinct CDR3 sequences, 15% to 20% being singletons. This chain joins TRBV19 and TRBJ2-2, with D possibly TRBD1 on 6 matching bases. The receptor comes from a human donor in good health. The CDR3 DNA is TGTGCCAGTATGTCCAGGGGCCCCTTCGCCGGGGAGCTGTTTTTT. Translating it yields CASMSRGPFAGELFF.